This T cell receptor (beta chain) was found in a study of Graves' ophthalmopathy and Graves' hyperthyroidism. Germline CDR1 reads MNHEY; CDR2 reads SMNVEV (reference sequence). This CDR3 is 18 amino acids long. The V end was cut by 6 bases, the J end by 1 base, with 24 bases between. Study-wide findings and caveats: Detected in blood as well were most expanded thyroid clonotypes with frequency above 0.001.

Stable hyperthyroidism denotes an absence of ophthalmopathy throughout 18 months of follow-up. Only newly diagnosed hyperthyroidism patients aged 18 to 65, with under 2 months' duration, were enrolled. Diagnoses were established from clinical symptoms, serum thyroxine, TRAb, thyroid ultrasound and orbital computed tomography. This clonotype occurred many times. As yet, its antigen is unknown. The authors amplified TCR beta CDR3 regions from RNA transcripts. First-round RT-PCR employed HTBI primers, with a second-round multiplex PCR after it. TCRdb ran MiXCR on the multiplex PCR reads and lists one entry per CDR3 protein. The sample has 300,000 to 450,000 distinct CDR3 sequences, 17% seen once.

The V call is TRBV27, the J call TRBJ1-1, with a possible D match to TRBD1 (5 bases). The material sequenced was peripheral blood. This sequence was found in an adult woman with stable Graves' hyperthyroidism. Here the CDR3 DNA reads TGTGCCAGCAGCGCCATTTCCGCGGGCACCGGGGGGAACACTGAAGCTTTCTTT. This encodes CASSAISAGTGGNTEAFF.